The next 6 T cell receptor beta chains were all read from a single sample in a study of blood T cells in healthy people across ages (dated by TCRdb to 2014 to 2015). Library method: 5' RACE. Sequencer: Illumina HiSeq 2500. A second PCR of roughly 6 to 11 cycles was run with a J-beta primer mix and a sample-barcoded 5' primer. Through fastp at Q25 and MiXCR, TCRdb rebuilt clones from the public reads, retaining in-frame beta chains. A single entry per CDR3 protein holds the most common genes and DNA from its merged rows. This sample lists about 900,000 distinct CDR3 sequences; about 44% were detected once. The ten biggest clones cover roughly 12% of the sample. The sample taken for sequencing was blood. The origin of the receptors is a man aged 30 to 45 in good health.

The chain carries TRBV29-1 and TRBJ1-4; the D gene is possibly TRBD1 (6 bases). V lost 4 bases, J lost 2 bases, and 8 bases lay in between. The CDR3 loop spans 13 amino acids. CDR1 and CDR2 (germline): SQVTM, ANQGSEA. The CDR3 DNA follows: TGCAGCGTTGGGGGGCCGACTAATGAAAAACTGTTTTTT. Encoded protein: CSVGGPTNEKLFF. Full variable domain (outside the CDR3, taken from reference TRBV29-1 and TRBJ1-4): SAVISQKPSRDICQRGTSLTIQCQVDSQVTMMFWYRQQPGQSLTLIATANQGSEATYESGFVIDKFPISRPNLTFSTLTVSNMSPEDSSIYLCSVGGPTNEKLFFGSGTQLSVL.

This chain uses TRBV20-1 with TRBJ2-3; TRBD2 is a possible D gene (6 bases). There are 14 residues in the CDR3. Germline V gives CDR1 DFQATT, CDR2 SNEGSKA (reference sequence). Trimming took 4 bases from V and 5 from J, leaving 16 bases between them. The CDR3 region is CSATPNGRGDTQYF. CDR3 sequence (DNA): TGCAGTGCTACACCTAACGGGCGGGGAGATACGCAGTATTTT.

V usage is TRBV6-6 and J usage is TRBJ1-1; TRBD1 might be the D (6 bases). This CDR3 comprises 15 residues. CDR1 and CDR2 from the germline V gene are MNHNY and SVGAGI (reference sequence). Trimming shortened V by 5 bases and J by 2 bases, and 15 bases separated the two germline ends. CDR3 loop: CASSPRTDINTEAFF. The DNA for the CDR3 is TGTGCCAGCAGTCCAAGGACAGACATTAACACTGAAGCTTTCTTT.

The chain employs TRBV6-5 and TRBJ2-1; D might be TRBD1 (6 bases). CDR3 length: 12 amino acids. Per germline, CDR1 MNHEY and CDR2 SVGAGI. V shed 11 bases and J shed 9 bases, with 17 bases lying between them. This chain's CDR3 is CAGGQPQSEQFF. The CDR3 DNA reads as TGTGCCGGTGGACAGCCGCAGAGTGAGCAGTTCTTC.

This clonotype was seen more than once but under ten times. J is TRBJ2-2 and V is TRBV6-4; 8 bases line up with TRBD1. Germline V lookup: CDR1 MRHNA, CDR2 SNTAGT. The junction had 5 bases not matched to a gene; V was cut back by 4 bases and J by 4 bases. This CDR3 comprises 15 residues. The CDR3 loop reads CASSVSDRATGELFF. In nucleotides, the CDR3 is TGTGCCAGCAGTGTCTCGGACAGGGCCACCGGGGAGCTGTTTTTT.

The CDR3: CASSPDLTGGRETQYF. CDR3 DNA sequence: TGTGCCAGCAGTCCCGACCTTACGGGGGGGCGAGAGACCCAGTACTTC. The chain employs TRBV6-2 or TRBV6-3 and TRBJ2-7; 8 bases map to TRBD2. The DNA end is more similar to TRBJ2-5, so the J call may be wrong. The CDR3 totals 16 residues. The V gene's germline CDR1 is MNHEY and CDR2 SVGEGT.